The 20 T cell receptor beta chains reported below all come from one sample, sequenced in a study of graft-versus-host responses after intestinal transplantation. Here immunoSEQ multiplex PCR was the method, and the copy in TCRdb shows in-frame clones only, minus some. Of approximately 77,000 clones listed, approximately 90% were seen once; the top ten hold 0.55% to 0.8%. Sequencing was performed on PBMCs, taken 98 days after intestinal transplantation. These receptors came from a human patient who received an intestinal transplant, so some T cells may come from the graft donor.

This chain links TRBV5-4 with TRBJ1-2; 9 positions match TRBD1. Germline V lookup: CDR1 SGHNT, CDR2 YYREEE (reference sequence). The CDR3 contains 15 residues. Trimming removed 1 base from V and 6 bases from J; junction bases left unmatched: 7. The CDR3 DNA sequence: TGTGCCAGCAGCTTGTGGGACAGGGTAATGAATGGCTACACCTTC. It is translated as CASSLWDRVMNGYTF.

V and J are TRBV11-2 and TRBJ2-7; D perhaps matches TRBD2 (5 bases). From germline, CDR1 is SGHAT and CDR2 FQNNGV. The V end was cut by 4 bases, the J end by 0 bases, with 10 bases between. The CDR3 is 14 residues long. The CDR3 sequence: CASSSTGVSYEQYF. The CDR3 nucleotides are TGTGCCAGCAGCTCGACCGGGGTCTCCTACGAGCAGTACTTC. Combining the CDR3 with reference TRBV11-2 and TRBJ2-7 gives the whole variable domain EAGVAQSPRYKIIEKRQSVAFWCNPISGHATLYWYQQILGQGPKLLIQFQNNGVVDDSQLPKDRFSAERLKGVDSTLKIQPAKLEDSAVYLCASSSTGVSYEQYFGPGTRLTVT.

The CDR3 DNA is TGTGCCAGCTCACCACGACGGACAGGGGATGAGCAGTTCTTC. It codes for CASSPRRTGDEQFF. V usage is TRBV18 and J usage is TRBJ2-1, with 9 bases fitting TRBD1. The CDR3 has 14 residues. Per germline, CDR1 KGHSH and CDR2 LQKENI. The V gene end was trimmed by 1 base and the J gene end by 8 bases; junction bases not matched to a gene: 3.

The V and J genes are TRBV28 and TRBJ2-7; tentative D call: TRBD2 (6 bases). Germline CDR1 and CDR2: MDHEN and SYDVKM. CDR3 length equals 12 residues. V was cut by 4 bases and J by 11 bases, with 15 bases left in between. CDR3 nucleotides: TGTGCCAGCAGTTCCCCTCTAGCGCGGGAGTACTTC. Protein sequence: CASSSPLAREYF.

The chain combines TRBV11-2 with TRBJ2-7; 9 bases align to TRBD2. The V gene end was trimmed by 6 bases and the J gene end by 3 bases; junction bases not matched to a gene: 9. This CDR3 region has 15 residues. Germline V gene data show CDR1 as SGHAT and CDR2 as FQNNGV. CDR3 amino acids: CASSPGAGGVYEQYF. The DNA for the CDR3 is TGTGCCAGCAGTCCCGGTGCGGGGGGGGTCTACGAGCAGTACTTC.

In its sample, this clone was seen once. J is TRBJ1-4 and V is TRBV7-9; the D gene is possibly TRBD1 (5 bases). This CDR3 comprises 15 residues. Looked up from germline, CDR1 is SEHNR and CDR2 is FQNEAQ (reference sequence). Trimming cost V 1 base and J 0 bases, with 6 bases left between them. The CDR3 loop reads CASSLVGPTNEKLFF. CDR3 coding DNA: TGTGCCAGCAGCTTAGTGGGGCCAACTAATGAAAAACTGTTTTTT.

The rearrangement links TRBV7-2 to TRBJ2-7, with D perhaps TRBD2 (6 bases). CDR1 and CDR2 from the germline V gene are SGHTA and FQGNSA. The CDR3 sequence is 13 residues long. V was cut by 2 bases and J by 5 bases, with 10 bases left in between. The CDR3, as DNA: TGTGCCAGCAGCTTACCAACTAGCAACGAGCAGTACTTC. This encodes CASSLPTSNEQYF.

The chain uses TRBV19 and TRBJ2-3; 7 bases are shared with TRBD2. The trim removed 3 bases at V and 2 bases at J, leaving 5 bases unmatched. Germline V gives CDR1 LNHDA, CDR2 SQIVND (reference sequence). This CDR3 is 15 amino acids long. CDR3 protein: CASSMNSGDTDTQYF. The CDR3 coding sequence is TGTGCCAGTAGTATGAACAGCGGGGACACAGATACGCAGTATTTT.

V usage is TRBV6-4 and J usage is TRBJ2-6; D not certain. Trimming removed 4 bases at V and 0 bases at J, with 4 bases between. This CDR3 comprises 14 residues. Germline-derived CDR1 and CDR2 are MRHNA and SNTAGT. The CDR3: CASSARSGANVLTF. The CDR3 DNA reads TGTGCCAGCAGTGCCCGCTCTGGGGCCAACGTCCTGACTTTC.

The chain recombines TRBV27 with TRBJ2-3; D gene unclear. The CDR3 is made up of 13 amino acids. V was clipped by 3 bases and J by 2 bases, with 6 bases between them. Germline V lookup: CDR1 MNHEY, CDR2 SMNVEV (reference sequence). CDR3 sequence reads: CASSLGYTDTQYF. The CDR3, as DNA: TGTGCCAGCAGTTTGGGGTACACAGATACGCAGTATTTT.

J is TRBJ2-1 and V is TRBV2; 11 nucleotides match TRBD2. The CDR3 consists of 15 residues. In germline, CDR1 is SNHLY, CDR2 FYNNEI. J gave up 3 bases and V 4 bases, and 2 bases lay outside the gene matches. CDR3 in DNA: TGTGCCAGCAGTGGACTAGCGGGGATCTACAATGAGCAGTTCTTC. It encodes CASSGLAGIYNEQFF.

This clone appeared a single time. The chain employs TRBV19 and TRBJ2-4; a weak D match, TRBD2 (6 bases). Per germline, CDR1 LNHDA and CDR2 SQIVND (reference sequence). Trimming stripped 3 bases from V and 11 bases from J, with 14 bases between. The CDR3 extends over 13 amino acids. In DNA, the CDR3 is TGTGCCAGTAGTATCAAACTCGGGAGTTTTCAGTACTTC. This codes for CASSIKLGSFQYF.

The V and J genes are TRBV18 and TRBJ2-3; tentatively, D is TRBD1 (6 bases). The germline V gene encodes CDR1 KGHSH and CDR2 LQKENI. This CDR3 has 17 residues. V lost 2 bases to trimming and J lost 0 bases, with 15 bases between them. Here the CDR3 reads CASSPYLQGPSTDTQYF. The CDR3 DNA follows: TGTGCCAGCTCACCATATCTCCAGGGGCCTAGCACAGATACGCAGTATTTT. Using reference TRBV18 and TRBJ2-3 for the parts outside the CDR3, the full variable domain is NAGVMQNPRHLVRRRGQEARLRCSPMKGHSHVYWYRQLPEEGLKFMVYLQKENIIDESGMPKERFSAEFPKEGPSILRIQQVVRGDSAAYFCASSPYLQGPSTDTQYFGPGTRLTVL.

The J gene is TRBJ1-4, the V gene TRBV7-3; TRBD1 matches at 11 bases. CDR1 is SGHTA and CDR2 is FQGTGA in the germline V gene. The CDR3 length is 15 residues. V shed 5 bases, J shed 7 bases, and the junction held 6 bases outside the gene matches. CDR3 in amino acids: CASSRTGGKSEKLFF. CDR3 bases: TGTGCCAGCAGCAGGACAGGGGGCAAGAGTGAAAAACTGTTTTTT.

For the CDR3, the DNA is TGTGCCAGCAGCGTAGGTTCAGGGGGACTAGAAGAGACCCAGTACTTC. Protein: CASSVGSGGLEETQYF. The genes are TRBV9 and TRBJ2-5; D is possibly TRBD2 (8 bases). This CDR3 is 16 amino acids long. Trimming took off 0 bases at V and 3 bases at J, with 15 bases between the two ends. Germline lookup yields CDR1 SGDLS and CDR2 YYNGEE.

The chain carries TRBV6-5 and TRBJ2-1; D is uncertain. From germline, CDR1 is MNHEY and CDR2 SVGAGI. V shed 2 bases and J shed 2 bases, with 7 bases lying between them. The CDR3 has 14 residues. The CDR3 DNA sequence: TGTGCCAGCAGTTACGACTCCGCCTACAATGAGCAGTTCTTC. It is translated as CASSYDSAYNEQFF.

The chain joins TRBV4-1 to TRBJ1-2, with 8 bases that match TRBD1. Trimming cost V 2 bases and J 0 bases; bases outside gene matches: 5. The V gene's germline CDR1 is MGHRA and CDR2 YSYEKL. The CDR3 spans 16 residues. The chain's CDR3 is CASSQPGQATNYGYTF. The CDR3 DNA follows: TGCGCCAGCAGCCAACCGGGACAGGCCACTAACTATGGCTACACCTTC.

J is TRBJ1-3 and V is TRBV7-7; D possibly corresponds to TRBD1 (6 bases). In germline, CDR1 is SSHAT, CDR2 FNYEAQ (reference sequence). The V end lost 3 bases, the J end lost 0 bases, and 9 bases lay between the germline ends. CDR3 length equals 15 residues. CDR3 DNA sequence: TGTGCCAGCAGCTTCGGGACAAACTCTGGAAACACCATATATTTT. Translated, it gives CASSFGTNSGNTIYF.

This rearrangement joins TRBV5-1 to TRBJ2-7; D call uncertain. Germline loops: CDR1 SGHRS, CDR2 YFSETQ. The CDR3 is 14 residues long. The V end lost 0 bases, the J end lost 2 bases, and 9 bases lay between the germline ends. In DNA form, the CDR3 reads TGCGCCAGCAGCTTGGTCAGGACCCCCTACGAGCAGTACTTC. Translated: CASSLVRTPYEQYF.

The rearrangement links TRBV11-3 to TRBJ2-5; D is ambiguous. Trimming removed 0 bases at V and 5 bases at J, with 7 bases between. CDR1 is SGHNT and CDR2 is YENEEA in the germline V gene. This CDR3 has 13 residues. This chain's CDR3 is CASSLDAGETQYF. CDR3 nucleotide sequence: TGTGCCAGCAGCTTAGATGCCGGGGAGACCCAGTACTTC. The variable domain in full, with the rest retrieved from reference TRBV11-3 and TRBJ2-5, is EAGVVQSPRYKIIEKKQPVAFWCNPISGHNTLYWYLQNLGQGPELLIRYENEEAVDDSQLPKDRFSAERLKGVDSTLKIQPAELGDSAVYLCASSLDAGETQYFGPGTRLLVL.